The 2 T cell receptor beta chains below all came from one sample that was sequenced in a study of beta chain features in type 1 diabetes. Of the isolated RNA, all was reverse transcribed, and so the sequenced material was expressed TCRB transcripts. Using immunoSEQ multiplex PCR, the repertoire was profiled, and TCRdb retains in-frame clones only, with some absent. The top ten hold around 0.12% of the sample, which has 600,000 to 700,000 clones, around 11% seen once. No antigen is known for these receptors. Study-level points and caveats: Moderately but significantly shorter TCRB CDR3s were found in Type 1 diabetes patients in all four CD4+ subsets.

Material: naive CD4+ T cells from blood. The receptors stem from a man between 25 and 39 years old with type 1 diabetes.

The CDR3 reads CASSQPPTGELFF. The CDR3 DNA follows: TGTGCCAGCAGCCAACCCCCGACCGGGGAGCTGTTTTTT. The chain has TRBV4-2 and TRBJ2-2, with D unresolved. The V gene lost 2 bases and the J gene lost 5 bases, with 6 bases spanning the gap. CDR1 and CDR2 from the germline V gene are LGHNA and YNFKEQ. This CDR3 spans 13 amino acids.

The chain recombines TRBV5-1 with TRBJ1-4; a possible D gene is TRBD1 (5 bases). CDR3 length: 15 amino acids. Germline values: CDR1 SGHRS, CDR2 YFSETQ. Trimming cost V 0 bases and J 4 bases, with 10 bases left between them. Written as DNA, the CDR3 is TGCGCCAGCAGCTTGGCCTTACAGGATAATGAAAAACTGTTTTTT. It codes for CASSLALQDNEKLFF.